This TCR beta chain was recovered during a study of identical twins. In the case of this clonotype: The antigen remains undetermined.

TCRdb reanalysed the 5' RACE reads using MiXCR and keeps one entry per CDR3 protein. The table records about 240,000 distinct CDR3 sequences, approximately 7.8% of them present only once. Overall study findings and caveats: For out-of-frame beta sequences, excess twin sharing was weaker. Out-of-frame alpha sequences common to twins exhibited a surplus of low generation probability. In cord blood, abundant beta clonotypes had fewer insertions; memory showed no trend.

The junction had 9 bases not matched to a gene; V was cut back by 4 bases and J by 7 bases. From germline, CDR1 is MNHEY and CDR2 SVGAGI. This CDR3 has 15 residues. This same sample was also part of a study on yellow fever vaccine responses in identical twins.

The receptor's source is a woman under 30 in good health. V gene TRBV6-5 combines with J gene TRBJ2-2; 7 nucleotides agree with TRBD1. Sequencing was carried out using CD8+ T cells sorted from blood. CDR3 nucleotides: TGTGCCAGCAGTTTTTACAGGGGAACCTACGGGGAGCTGTTTTTT. It yields the protein CASSFYRGTYGELFF.